This TCR beta chain comes out of a study of cytomegalovirus exposure and HLA in healthy donors (dated by TCRdb to the late 2010s). With respect to the entire study: In an earlier analysis of roughly 500 of the donors, 276 Gb of sequence data and roughly 100 million unique TCR beta sequences from roughly 180 million T cells were reported. An early release covering 500 to 750 HLA-typed donors comprised approximately 300 gigabases of sequencing data and tens of millions of unique TCR sequences. Of the roughly 400 genotyped donors, about 84% fell in the genetic ancestry cluster associated with self-reported Caucasian donors. The study aimed to test whether signatures of past pathogen exposure could be identified by cataloging public T cell receptors. The study used immunosequencing to profile the T cell repertoires of around 600 subjects and linked those repertoires to cytomegalovirus serostatus. A separate validation cohort of 90 to 150 different subjects was used in addition to the roughly 620-subject first cohort. To predict cytomegalovirus infection status, the study combined high-throughput TCR immunosequencing, statistical association of individual TCRs with disease status, and machine learning. In a later analysis, previously published TCR beta repertoires from more than 500 donors were re-analyzed and high-resolution HLA genotyping was added so that TCR occurrence patterns could be studied. Rather than drawing on any new phenotypic data, the later analysis identified candidate immune exposures from TCR beta sequences and the way those sequences occurred across donors. An earlier analysis of more than 450 of the donors used high-throughput TCR beta sequencing to judge whether each TCR beta V gene segment behaved as functional or pseudogenic. Donor age, sex, ethnicity and CMV serostatus were compiled together with the repertoire data. A later genetic analysis took genome-wide SNP genotypes for about three fifths of the 666 donors and used that subset as a discovery cohort. Every discovery cohort repertoire had been produced on one sequencing platform. Both class I and class II loci were covered by HLA typing, at four-digit resolution. The number of typed donors differed by locus: roughly 629-640 for A, B, C, DRB1 and DQB1; 522 for DQA1; 606 for DPA1; and 400 to 480 for DPB1. Four or five DR-DQ haplotypes were handled as single units for association and clustering, since linkage in the cohort was strong. Among some 410 genotyped donors of the cohort, an average of about 240,000 unique TCR beta nucleotide sequences were sequenced per donor, roughly a sixth of them non-productive.

Comment on this clone: The antigen this receptor binds is unknown. Base-call qualities are not available, and no considerably larger clone is one nucleotide away.

Library creation used the immunoSEQ multiplex PCR assay. A mixture of 60 forward primers for TCR Vbeta segments and 13 reverse primers for TCR Jbeta segments was used in the multiplex PCR. The CDR3 region of rearranged TCR beta genes was amplified from genomic DNA by a multiplex PCR assay. On the Illumina HiSeq System, the amplified TCR beta libraries were sequenced as 87-base-pair reads. Turning to the authors' computational methods: A later analysis tallied tens of millions of unique TCR beta chains across the 660 or so repertoires, and around 10 million of those chains were shared by two or more donors. Raw reads were error-corrected and collapsed into unique sequences by a nearest-neighbor algorithm in which closely related sequences were merged to remove PCR and sequencing errors. To assign V, D and J gene segments, CDR3 sequences were aligned to IMGT reference sequences. For a sequence to be retained, a match of at least six nucleotides was required to both a V gene segment and a J gene segment. Rearrangements were classified as productive when the CDR3 lacked stop codons and remained in frame with V and J, and all other rearrangements were classified as non-productive. Following IMGT convention, CDR3 was defined as the stretch from the second conserved V-encoded cysteine to the conserved J-encoded phenylalanine. Sequences without an unambiguous match to a single V gene segment were excluded from the earlier analysis of 500 to 700 of the donors. In an earlier analysis of roughly 500 of the donors, V segments were called functional above 56.7% productive rearrangements and were called segregating when the between-donor standard deviation exceeded 5%. To diagnose cytomegalovirus status from the catalog of TCR beta chain sequences, a statistical classification framework was built. In a later analysis, TCR nucleotide sequences were compared against IMGT/GENE-DB human TR gene sequences so that V and J genes could be assigned. Using the TCRdist pipeline, a later analysis assigned CDR3 sequences along with most-parsimonious VDJ recombination scenarios. In a later analysis, every TCR beta chain was defined by the combination of its CDR3 amino acid sequence and its V-gene family, and reads without a unique V-gene family were dropped. As a way to deal with suspected cross-contamination and a sequencing artifact, a later analysis dropped roughly 600 nucleotide sequences that were highly shared and had low generation probability. In a later analysis, a clonal expansion index for each public chain was calculated from normalized within-repertoire ranks of inferred template counts. A later analysis computed generation probabilities with a VDJ recombination model fitted to out-of-frame rearrangements, and checked the results against IGoR. A later analysis scored TCR-TCR, TCR-HLA and TCR-CMV co-occurrence with hypergeometric tests, applying a repertoire-size bias correction to TCR pairs. To estimate false discovery rates, a later analysis permuted the HLA or CMV assignments 20 times. In a later analysis, co-occurring TCRs were grouped with DBSCAN, and TCRdist sequence similarity was added when clustering was performed within HLA-allele-positive subsets. For co-occurrence clustering, repertoires with fewer than 30,000 or more than 120,000 public chains were excluded, along with a handful of repertoires with anomalous nucleotide sharing. Drawn from immuneACCESS, this table holds only the in-frame rearrangements with V and J called that TCRdb kept. Clones are partly lost; checked studies trace under half to an unresolved V gene and leave the rest unexplained. V and J calls plus clone size are reproduced from that table; the DNA served to infer D and trimming. The sample contains some 190,000 clones, about four fifths of them found a single time. Around 3.5% of the sample is taken by the ten largest.

General findings and caveats noted by the study authors: Roughly uniform sequencing depth across donors was assumed in presence/absence analyses, although this assumption may not hold. According to a later analysis, parvovirus B19, influenza, CMV and Epstein-Barr virus appeared linked to several top co-occurrence clusters. In an earlier analysis of fewer than 750 of the donors, most TCR beta V segments were observed in productive rearrangements about 87% or about 30% of the time, broadly matching IMGT annotations. A later genetic analysis reported fewer N-insertions in productive TCRs among donors in an Asian-associated ancestry cluster than the roughly 700-donor mean. In vitro tests confirmed that a few of the cytomegalovirus-associated TCR beta chains recognize cytomegalovirus antigens. Strong co-occurrence of HLA alleles, especially DR and DQ, made assigning TCR associations to individual alleles difficult. An association between a missense DCLRE1C variant and V-gene and J-gene trimming of TCR beta chains was found in a later genetic analysis and replicated in an independent cohort. The classifier was reported to diagnose cytomegalovirus status with high specificity and sensitivity in both the original and validation cohorts. Only TCR beta chains were sequenced in this cohort, and the absence of alpha or paired-chain data limited detectable features. Correlated functional status among segregating V segments might reflect linkage disequilibrium, but an unknown experimental factor could not be ruled out. Because HLA typing was missing for some donors at each locus, association tests included only the typed subset. A further reported finding was that TCR beta sequences accurately predicted the HLA-A and HLA-B alleles for most subjects in the first cohort. A group of highly shared sequence variants was considered likely to be a technical artifact of the sequencing pipeline. Specific HLA alleles were associated with 18,000 or so TCR beta sequences at a false discovery rate of 0.05 in a later analysis. Most TCR sequences were observed very rarely across donors, whereas some public TCRs were present in many individuals. A later analysis found that most CMV-associated TCR beta chains appeared HLA-restricted, with HLA associations seemingly driven largely by CMV exposure. CMV serostatus was the only immune exposure information available for the cohort. In a later analysis, HLA-associated TCR beta chains showed more clonal expansion and lower generation probabilities than non-associated chains that were equally common. The earlier analysis of 450 to 700 of the donors excluded about 16 rarely observed V segments, including chromosome 9 orphons, because counts were too low. A later analysis found that TCR association rates varied across HLA loci, with DRB1 alleles showing the most associated TCRs and HLA-C alleles the fewest. According to the authors, the approach could potentially be generalized to other disease states and immunological phenotypes. In the study, some 180 TCR beta chains were listed as associated with cytomegalovirus.

The cohort was made up of roughly 670 healthy bone marrow donors. All cohort members were sampled while nominally healthy, although unrecorded immune exposures were likely present. The donor was CMV seropositive and was included in the group of about 290 seropositive cohort members. A peripheral blood sample was collected from each donor, and TCR beta sequencing was performed on peripheral blood mononuclear cells. The Qiagen DNeasy Blood Extraction Kit was used to extract genomic DNA from the blood cell samples. The TCR sequence derives from a man aged 40-55 years in good health and CMV-seropositive. Sequencing input: PBMCs.

The DNA reads TGCGCCAGCAGCTTGGACAGGGGGGCCTTCCCGCAGTATTTT. This is translated as CASSLDRGAFPQYF. The V and J genes are TRBV5-1 and TRBJ2-3; 8 middle bases align to TRBD1. The germline V gene provides CDR1 SGHRS and CDR2 YFSETQ. Germline trimming amounts to 0 bases on V and 10 bases on J, with 7 as the count of junction bases outside the gene matches. Spanning cysteine to phenylalanine, the CDR3 consists of 14 amino acids. Left in the record is the CDR3 DNA by itself, 42 bases read in frame from the first base.